This section outlines one T cell receptor (beta chain) sequence together with its context. Its antigen is not yet known. No clone much larger than this one lies a single base away; base qualities are absent. The study deep-sequenced TCR repertoires of sorted CD4+ and CD8+ blood T cells from severe aplastic anemia patients and healthy subjects. Ficoll-Paque density gradient centrifugation was used to isolate peripheral blood mononuclear cells. Before DNA extraction, CD4+ and CD8+ T cells were sorted with FACS or magnetic beads. This sample is drawn from a study of CD8+CD57+ T cells in acquired aplastic anemia (dated by TCRdb to the late 2010s). Study-wide context: DNA extracted from sorted CD4+ and CD8+ cells had a mean of approximately 3.5 ug, with a range of 0.2 to 27.4 ug. An average of around 9.8 million reads for CD4+ cells and approximately 11 million reads for CD8+ cells was obtained from healthy donor samples.

Paper-wide results and their limitations: CD8+ Simpson's diversity did not differ significantly between patients and healthy controls (P=0.060). Approximately 31 CD8+ CDR3 sequences were found in both patients and controls but appeared to be highly expressed in patients and within the immunodominant clones of the patients.

CDR1 and CDR2 (DFQATT, SNEGSKA) derive from the germline V gene (reference sequence). From cysteine to phenylalanine, the CDR3 is 13 amino acids long. The sequence is cut down to CDR3 DNA, 39 bases in frame from base 1. Profiling of TCR beta VDJ combinations and CDR3 sequences used genomic DNA as the template. An Illumina HiSeq 2000 was used for TCR repertoire sequencing. Per the original workflow: TRBV/TRBJ rearrangement plots, CDR3 size and DJ length profiles, and Simpson's diversity index were used to evaluate the repertoires. Whichever DNA sequence was most abundant in the deep sequencing data was defined as the immunodominant clone. CDR3 amino acid sequences were checked for sharing across subjects and were also compared against the VDJdb database and published repertoires. TCRdb reprocessed the public reads (quality trimming at Q25 with fastp, clone calling with MiXCR) and kept in-frame beta chains. Identical CDR3 proteins give one entry, which carries the most common genes and DNA. TCRdb's processing, not the study's, gives the V and J calls here. This sample lists 350,000 to 450,000 distinct CDR3 sequences; 55% to 75% were detected once. Jointly, the top ten make up under 4.5% of the sample.

The sample comprised sorted CD4+, CD8+, or CD8+CD57+ T cells (not recorded which) from PBMCs. The V and J genes are TRBV20-1 and TRBJ2-3, with a tentative D gene TRBD2 over 6 matching bases. The clonotype originates from a human donor in good health, serving as a control. In nucleotide form, the sequence is TGCATTTCGGGGGATGGGAGCACTAGAACGCAGTATTTT. This encodes CISGDGSTRTQYF.